This is a list of T cell receptor beta chains from one sample in a study of T cell responses to AZD1222 COVID-19 vaccine. Sequencing used immunoSEQ multiplex PCR; TCRdb keeps in-frame clones, though not all of them. This table has more than 250,000 clones, approximately 93% appearing once. The sample here was peripheral blood, taken on day 0 of AZD1222 vaccination. These receptors were obtained from an adult in good health. Each CDR3 is given with its conserved first and last residue. Fields, in order: clone size, V gene, D gene, J gene, CDR3 protein, CDR3 DNA. A D gene is named only where the DNA matches it firmly. Rows may omit the clone size; those that give it use once, few, many or a size class.

clone_size: NA; v_call: TRBV4-2; d_call: NA; j_call: TRBJ2-2; cdr3_aa: CASSQDGAGELFF; cdr3_nt: TGTGCCAGCAGCCAAGATGGGGCCGGGGAGCTGTTTTTT
clone_size: NA; v_call: TRBV19; d_call: NA; j_call: TRBJ2-5; cdr3_aa: CASTPPGFRLKETQYF; cdr3_nt: TGTGCCAGCACCCCTCCAGGGTTCCGCCTAAAAGAGACCCAGTACTTC
clone_size: once; v_call: TRBV20-1; d_call: NA; j_call: TRBJ1-4; cdr3_aa: CSVGDEKLFF; cdr3_nt: TGCAGTGTGGGGGATGAAAAACTGTTTTTT
clone_size: NA; v_call: TRBV28; d_call: NA; j_call: TRBJ1-2; cdr3_aa: CASSLTQNYGYTF; cdr3_nt: TGTGCCAGCAGTTTGACCCAGAACTATGGCTACACCTTC
clone_size: NA; v_call: TRBV2; d_call: TRBD2; j_call: TRBJ2-7; cdr3_aa: CASSRGEGSYEQYF; cdr3_nt: TGTGCCAGCAGCCGAGGGGAGGGCTCCTACGAGCAGTACTTC
clone_size: NA; v_call: TRBV4-2; d_call: TRBD2; j_call: TRBJ2-7; cdr3_aa: CASSHSTGTNAYEQYF; cdr3_nt: TGTGCCAGCAGCCATTCGACCGGGACTAACGCTTACGAGCAGTACTTC
clone_size: NA; v_call: TRBV27; d_call: NA; j_call: TRBJ2-1; cdr3_aa: CASSFHQTSTSEQFF; cdr3_nt: TGTGCCAGCAGTTTTCACCAGACTAGTACGTCTGAGCAGTTCTTC
clone_size: NA; v_call: TRBV4-1; d_call: NA; j_call: TRBJ2-2; cdr3_aa: CASSQPGRTGELFF; cdr3_nt: TGCGCCAGCAGCCAGCCTGGTCGTACCGGGGAGCTGTTTTTT
clone_size: NA; v_call: TRBV11-2; d_call: NA; j_call: TRBJ2-5; cdr3_aa: CASSYSGFQETQYF; cdr3_nt: TGTGCCAGCAGCTATTCAGGGTTCCAAGAGACCCAGTACTTC
clone_size: NA; v_call: TRBV5-6; d_call: NA; j_call: TRBJ2-1; cdr3_aa: CASHRRRTVYGEQFF; cdr3_nt: TGTGCCAGCCATAGGAGAAGGACAGTTTATGGTGAGCAGTTCTTC
clone_size: NA; v_call: TRBV7-9; d_call: TRBD2; j_call: TRBJ2-7; cdr3_aa: CASSLGVSGGTYEQYF; cdr3_nt: TGTGCCAGCAGCTTAGGGGTTAGCGGGGGAACCTACGAGCAGTACTTC
clone_size: few; v_call: TRBV12-3/TRBV12-4; d_call: NA; j_call: TRBJ2-1; cdr3_aa: CASSWINYNEQFF; cdr3_nt: TGTGCCAGCAGCTGGATCAACTACAATGAGCAGTTCTTC
clone_size: NA; v_call: TRBV5-1; d_call: NA; j_call: TRBJ1-4; cdr3_aa: CASSFLGRATNEKLFF; cdr3_nt: TGCGCCAGCAGCTTCCTCGGACGGGCAACTAATGAAAAACTGTTTTTT
clone_size: NA; v_call: TRBV10-3; d_call: TRBD1; j_call: TRBJ2-5; cdr3_aa: CAISESGTGVGETQYF; cdr3_nt: TGTGCCATCAGTGAGTCGGGGACAGGGGTCGGAGAGACCCAGTACTTC
clone_size: NA; v_call: TRBV14; d_call: TRBD1; j_call: TRBJ1-4; cdr3_aa: CATARDRAPRGGTTNEKLFF; cdr3_nt: TGTGCCACCGCCCGGGACAGGGCGCCCCGGGGAGGGACAACTAATGAAAAACTGTTTTTT
clone_size: NA; v_call: TRBV3-1/TRBV3-2; d_call: NA; j_call: TRBJ1-2; cdr3_aa: CASSQRGMGGYTF; cdr3_nt: TGTGCCAGCAGCCAAAGGGGTATGGGTGGCTACACCTTC
clone_size: NA; v_call: TRBV28; d_call: NA; j_call: TRBJ2-1; cdr3_aa: CASSRLDGEKNNEQFF; cdr3_nt: TGTGCCAGCAGTCGTCTAGACGGAGAGAAGAACAATGAGCAGTTCTTC
clone_size: NA; v_call: TRBV7-3; d_call: TRBD2; j_call: TRBJ2-3; cdr3_aa: CASSLAGLGTDTQYF; cdr3_nt: TGTGCCAGCAGCCTCGCCGGACTAGGGACAGATACGCAGTATTTT
clone_size: NA; v_call: TRBV18; d_call: TRBD1; j_call: TRBJ2-1; cdr3_aa: CASSPVGTGAYNEQFF; cdr3_nt: TGTGCCAGCTCACCAGTAGGGACAGGGGCCTACAATGAGCAGTTCTTC
clone_size: NA; v_call: TRBV6-5; d_call: NA; j_call: TRBJ2-1; cdr3_aa: CACGGQIYNEQFF; cdr3_nt: TGTGCCTGCGGGGGACAGATCTACAATGAGCAGTTCTTC
clone_size: NA; v_call: TRBV6-2/TRBV6-3; d_call: NA; j_call: TRBJ1-2; cdr3_aa: CASSYFWWENYGYTF; cdr3_nt: TGTGCCAGCAGTTACTTTTGGTGGGAAAACTATGGCTACACCTTC
clone_size: NA; v_call: TRBV19; d_call: NA; j_call: TRBJ1-5; cdr3_aa: CASSIQGNIRVQPQHF; cdr3_nt: TGTGCCAGTAGTATTCAGGGTAACATAAGGGTTCAGCCCCAGCATTTT
clone_size: NA; v_call: TRBV28; d_call: NA; j_call: TRBJ2-6; cdr3_aa: CASSSRLPGANNVLTF; cdr3_nt: TGTGCCAGCAGTTCACGGTTACCGGGGGCCAACAACGTCCTGACTTTC
clone_size: NA; v_call: TRBV10-3; d_call: NA; j_call: TRBJ1-5; cdr3_aa: CAISELPGGNQPQHF; cdr3_nt: TGTGCCATCAGTGAGCTCCCGGGGGGCAATCAGCCCCAGCATTTT
clone_size: NA; v_call: TRBV12-3/TRBV12-4; d_call: NA; j_call: TRBJ1-4; cdr3_aa: CASSSGVGKLFF; cdr3_nt: TGTGCCAGCAGTTCCGGGGTTGGCAAACTGTTTTTT
clone_size: NA; v_call: TRBV18; d_call: TRBD1; j_call: TRBJ2-7; cdr3_aa: CASSPRQGAGEQYF; cdr3_nt: TGTGCCAGCTCACCACGACAGGGGGCGGGAGAGCAGTACTTC
clone_size: NA; v_call: TRBV24-1; d_call: NA; j_call: TRBJ1-5; cdr3_aa: CATSDNFEGPQHF; cdr3_nt: TGTGCCACCAGTGACAACTTCGAGGGGCCCCAGCATTTT
clone_size: NA; v_call: TRBV13; d_call: NA; j_call: TRBJ2-3; cdr3_aa: CASSLAGTQYF; cdr3_nt: TGTGCCAGCAGCTTAGCGGGGACGCAGTATTTT
clone_size: NA; v_call: TRBV2; d_call: TRBD2; j_call: TRBJ2-2; cdr3_aa: CASSEAPYGGGTGELFF; cdr3_nt: TGTGCCAGCAGTGAAGCTCCCTACGGGGGGGGGACCGGGGAGCTGTTTTTT
clone_size: NA; v_call: TRBV7-9; d_call: NA; j_call: TRBJ2-3; cdr3_aa: CASSLGVSTDTQYF; cdr3_nt: TGTGCCAGCAGCTTGGGGGTTTCGACAGATACGCAGTATTTT
clone_size: NA; v_call: TRBV4-1; d_call: TRBD1; j_call: TRBJ1-2; cdr3_aa: CASSPDRGRSGGYTF; cdr3_nt: TGCGCCAGCAGCCCGGACAGGGGGCGTTCGGGGGGCTACACCTTC
clone_size: NA; v_call: TRBV29-1; d_call: NA; j_call: TRBJ2-3; cdr3_aa: CSVEWAVQQTGTDTQYF; cdr3_nt: TGCAGCGTTGAATGGGCTGTACAGCAGACGGGGACAGATACGCAGTATTTT
clone_size: NA; v_call: TRBV21-1; d_call: NA; j_call: TRBJ1-2; cdr3_aa: CAKTAGAEYGYTF; cdr3_nt: TGTGCCAAGACGGCAGGGGCAGAGTATGGCTACACCTTC
clone_size: NA; v_call: TRBV9; d_call: TRBD2; j_call: TRBJ2-7; cdr3_aa: CASSAGTSIEQYF; cdr3_nt: TGTGCCAGCAGCGCTGGGACTAGCATCGAGCAGTACTTC
clone_size: NA; v_call: TRBV11-2; d_call: TRBD2; j_call: TRBJ2-5; cdr3_aa: CASSLLTSGSTGETQYF; cdr3_nt: TGTGCCAGCAGCTTATTAACTAGCGGGAGTACCGGAGAGACCCAGTACTTC
clone_size: NA; v_call: TRBV5-1; d_call: NA; j_call: TRBJ2-3; cdr3_aa: CASSFIPVDTQYF; cdr3_nt: TGCGCCAGCAGCTTTATACCGGTAGATACGCAGTATTTT
clone_size: NA; v_call: TRBV10-3; d_call: TRBD1; j_call: TRBJ1-1; cdr3_aa: CAIRSGQMNTEAFF; cdr3_nt: TGTGCCATCAGATCGGGACAGATGAACACTGAAGCTTTCTTT
clone_size: NA; v_call: TRBV19; d_call: NA; j_call: TRBJ2-1; cdr3_aa: CASSARQGGNEQFF; cdr3_nt: TGTGCCAGTAGTGCCAGACAGGGAGGCAATGAGCAGTTCTTC
clone_size: NA; v_call: TRBV6-5; d_call: NA; j_call: TRBJ2-7; cdr3_aa: CASSRTAYEQYF; cdr3_nt: TGTGCCAGCTCCCGGACAGCCTACGAGCAGTACTTC
clone_size: NA; v_call: TRBV7-8; d_call: NA; j_call: TRBJ1-5; cdr3_aa: CASSEGHPNQPQHF; cdr3_nt: TGTGCCAGCAGCGAGGGACACCCAAATCAGCCCCAGCATTTT
clone_size: once; v_call: TRBV18; d_call: NA; j_call: TRBJ1-3; cdr3_aa: CASSHGSSGNTIYF; cdr3_nt: TGTGCCAGCTCCCACGGCAGCTCTGGAAACACCATATATTTT
clone_size: NA; v_call: TRBV3-1/TRBV3-2; d_call: NA; j_call: TRBJ1-1; cdr3_aa: CASTPEGGRGEAFF; cdr3_nt: TGTGCCAGCACCCCAGAGGGGGGGAGGGGTGAAGCTTTCTTT
clone_size: NA; v_call: TRBV5-8; d_call: NA; j_call: TRBJ2-7; cdr3_aa: CASSLGIYSGPYEQYF; cdr3_nt: TGTGCCAGCAGCTTGGGGATCTACAGTGGACCCTACGAGCAGTACTTC
clone_size: NA; v_call: TRBV27; d_call: TRBD1; j_call: TRBJ1-2; cdr3_aa: CASSLRTGGRDGYTF; cdr3_nt: TGTGCCAGCAGTCTTAGGACAGGGGGGCGGGATGGCTACACCTTC
clone_size: NA; v_call: TRBV7-9; d_call: NA; j_call: TRBJ2-1; cdr3_aa: CASSPSRSTSSYNEQFF; cdr3_nt: TGTGCCAGCAGCCCCTCGCGGAGCACATCATCCTACAATGAGCAGTTCTTC
clone_size: NA; v_call: TRBV5-4; d_call: TRBD1; j_call: TRBJ1-2; cdr3_aa: CASSPTGGQDGGYTF; cdr3_nt: TGTGCCAGCAGCCCCACAGGGGGACAGGATGGTGGCTACACCTTC
clone_size: NA; v_call: TRBV28; d_call: NA; j_call: TRBJ1-5; cdr3_aa: CASSLGGSNQPQHF; cdr3_nt: TGTGCCAGCAGTTTAGGGGGAAGCAATCAGCCCCAGCATTTT
clone_size: NA; v_call: TRBV9; d_call: NA; j_call: TRBJ2-3; cdr3_aa: CASSAQKGGADTQYF; cdr3_nt: TGTGCCAGCAGCGCACAAAAGGGGGGGGCGGATACGCAGTATTTT
clone_size: NA; v_call: TRBV5-6; d_call: NA; j_call: TRBJ1-5; cdr3_aa: CASSSGQSNQPQHF; cdr3_nt: TGTGCCAGCAGCTCAGGACAGAGCAATCAGCCCCAGCATTTT
clone_size: NA; v_call: TRBV7-2; d_call: NA; j_call: TRBJ1-2; cdr3_aa: CASSLGQAGGYTF; cdr3_nt: TGTGCCAGCAGCTTGGGTCAGGCAGGTGGCTACACCTTC
clone_size: few; v_call: TRBV15; d_call: NA; j_call: TRBJ2-1; cdr3_aa: CATTRDKLSYNEQFF; cdr3_nt: TGTGCCACCACTCGGGACAAACTTTCCTACAATGAGCAGTTCTTC
clone_size: few; v_call: TRBV9; d_call: TRBD1; j_call: TRBJ1-3; cdr3_aa: CASSVEAGGGGSGNTIYF; cdr3_nt: TGTGCCAGCAGCGTAGAGGCAGGGGGCGGCGGCTCTGGAAACACCATATATTTT
clone_size: NA; v_call: TRBV11-2; d_call: TRBD1; j_call: TRBJ1-2; cdr3_aa: CASSTGGGYTF; cdr3_nt: TGTGCCAGCAGCACAGGGGGCGGCTACACCTTC
clone_size: NA; v_call: TRBV6-5; d_call: NA; j_call: TRBJ1-3; cdr3_aa: CASSYTSGNTIYF; cdr3_nt: TGTGCCAGCAGTTATACCTCTGGAAACACCATATATTTT
clone_size: NA; v_call: TRBV9; d_call: NA; j_call: TRBJ2-5; cdr3_aa: CASSVGGGAETQYF; cdr3_nt: TGTGCCAGCAGCGTAGGTGGGGGGGCAGAGACCCAGTACTTC
clone_size: NA; v_call: TRBV6-6; d_call: TRBD2; j_call: TRBJ2-3; cdr3_aa: CASSYLGSGVTDTQYF; cdr3_nt: TGTGCCAGCAGTTACTTAGGTAGCGGGGTCACAGATACGCAGTATTTT
clone_size: NA; v_call: TRBV27; d_call: NA; j_call: TRBJ1-5; cdr3_aa: CASSLEGYSNQPQHF; cdr3_nt: TGTGCCAGCAGTTTAGAGGGCTATAGCAATCAGCCCCAGCATTTT
clone_size: NA; v_call: TRBV7-2; d_call: NA; j_call: TRBJ2-7; cdr3_aa: CASSPRTAYEQYF; cdr3_nt: TGTGCCAGCAGCCCCCGGACGGCCTACGAGCAGTACTTC
clone_size: NA; v_call: TRBV7-2; d_call: NA; j_call: TRBJ1-1; cdr3_aa: CASSRPKDTEAFF; cdr3_nt: TGTGCCAGCAGCCGGCCGAAGGACACTGAAGCTTTCTTT
clone_size: NA; v_call: TRBV10-2; d_call: TRBD1; j_call: TRBJ1-2; cdr3_aa: CASSERGGANYGYTF; cdr3_nt: TGCGCCAGCAGTGAGAGAGGGGGCGCTAACTATGGCTACACCTTC